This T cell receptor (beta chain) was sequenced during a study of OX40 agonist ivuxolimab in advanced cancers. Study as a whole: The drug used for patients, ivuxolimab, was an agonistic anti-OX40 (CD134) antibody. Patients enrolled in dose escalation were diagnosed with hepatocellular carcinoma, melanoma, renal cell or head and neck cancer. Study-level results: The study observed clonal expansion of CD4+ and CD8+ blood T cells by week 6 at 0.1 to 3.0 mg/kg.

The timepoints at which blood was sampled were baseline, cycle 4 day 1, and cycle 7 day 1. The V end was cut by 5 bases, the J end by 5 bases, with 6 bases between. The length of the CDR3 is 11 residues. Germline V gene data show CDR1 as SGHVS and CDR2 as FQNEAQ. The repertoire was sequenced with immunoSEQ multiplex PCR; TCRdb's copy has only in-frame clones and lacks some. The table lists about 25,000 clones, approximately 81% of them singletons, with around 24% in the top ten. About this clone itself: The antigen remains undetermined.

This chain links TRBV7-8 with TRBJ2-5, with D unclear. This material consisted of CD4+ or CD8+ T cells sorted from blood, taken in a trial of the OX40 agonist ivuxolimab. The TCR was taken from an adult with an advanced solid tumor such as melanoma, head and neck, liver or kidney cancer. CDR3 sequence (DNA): TGTGCCAGCAGCCCCGGGGAGACCCAGTACTTC. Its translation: CASSPGETQYF.